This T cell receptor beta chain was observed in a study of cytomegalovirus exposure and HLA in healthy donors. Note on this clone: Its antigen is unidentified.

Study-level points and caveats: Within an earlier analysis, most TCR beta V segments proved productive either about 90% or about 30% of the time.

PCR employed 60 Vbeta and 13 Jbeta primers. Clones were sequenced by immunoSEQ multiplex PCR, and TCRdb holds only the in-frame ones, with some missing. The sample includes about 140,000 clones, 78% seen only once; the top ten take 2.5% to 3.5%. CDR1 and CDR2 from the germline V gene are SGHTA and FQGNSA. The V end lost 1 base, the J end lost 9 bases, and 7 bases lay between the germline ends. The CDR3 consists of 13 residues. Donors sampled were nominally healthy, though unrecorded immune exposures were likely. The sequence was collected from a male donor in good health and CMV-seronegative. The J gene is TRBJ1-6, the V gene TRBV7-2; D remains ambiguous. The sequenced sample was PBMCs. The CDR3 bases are TGTGCCAGCAGCTTAGAGCCGTTTTCACCCCTCCACTTT. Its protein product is CASSLEPFSPLHF.